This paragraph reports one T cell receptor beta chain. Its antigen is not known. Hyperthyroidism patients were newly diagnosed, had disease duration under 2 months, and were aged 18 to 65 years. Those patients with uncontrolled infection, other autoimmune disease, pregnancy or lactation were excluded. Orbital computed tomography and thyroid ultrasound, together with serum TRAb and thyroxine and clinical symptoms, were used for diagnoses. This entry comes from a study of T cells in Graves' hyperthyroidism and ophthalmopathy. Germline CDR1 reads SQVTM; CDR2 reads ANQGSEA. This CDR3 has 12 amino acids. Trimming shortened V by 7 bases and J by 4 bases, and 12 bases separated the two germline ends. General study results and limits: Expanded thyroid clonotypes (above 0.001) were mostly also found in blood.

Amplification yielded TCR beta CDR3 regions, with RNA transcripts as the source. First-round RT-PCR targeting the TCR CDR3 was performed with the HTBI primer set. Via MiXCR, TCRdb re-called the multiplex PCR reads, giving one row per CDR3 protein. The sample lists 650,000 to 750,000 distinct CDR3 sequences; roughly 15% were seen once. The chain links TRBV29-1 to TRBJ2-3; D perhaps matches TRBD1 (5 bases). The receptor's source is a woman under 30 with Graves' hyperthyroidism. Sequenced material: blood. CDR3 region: CSAVQGSDTQYF. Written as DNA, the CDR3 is TGCAGCGCCGTTCAGGGATCAGATACGCAGTATTTT.